This T cell receptor beta chain was captured by sequencing in a study of T-cell memory formation after mild COVID-19. This clonotype was counted a few times. The CDR3 contains 15 residues. CDR1 is MNHEY, CDR2 SVGAGI, per germline. V was pared by 2 bases and J by 10 bases, with 19 bases between. TCRdb re-analysed the 5' RACE reads in MiXCR, keeping a single row per CDR3 protein. This sample has approximately 170,000 distinct CDR3 sequences, with over 10% found just once. This chain uses TRBV6-5 with TRBJ2-3; D may correspond to TRBD1 or TRBD2 (6 bases each). This clonotype was sampled from a young man who had mild COVID-19 (a few samples of this study predate the infection). Cell type and time point are not known. Sequences were obtained from PBMCs or a T cell subset sorted from them (not recorded which). CDR3 region: CASSYGGRDKRAQYF. The CDR3 DNA sequence: TGTGCCAGCAGTTACGGGGGACGGGACAAGCGGGCGCAGTATTTT.